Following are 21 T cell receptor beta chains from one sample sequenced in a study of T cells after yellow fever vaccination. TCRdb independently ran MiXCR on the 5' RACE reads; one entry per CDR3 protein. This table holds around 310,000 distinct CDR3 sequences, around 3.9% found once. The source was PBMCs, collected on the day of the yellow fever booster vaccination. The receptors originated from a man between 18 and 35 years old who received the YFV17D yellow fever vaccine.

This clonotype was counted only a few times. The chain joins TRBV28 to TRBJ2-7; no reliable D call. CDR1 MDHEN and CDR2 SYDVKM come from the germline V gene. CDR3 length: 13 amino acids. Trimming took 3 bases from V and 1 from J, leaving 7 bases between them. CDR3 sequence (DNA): TGTGCCAGCAGTTTTGTCGGATCCTACGAGCAGTACTTC. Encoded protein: CASSFVGSYEQYF.

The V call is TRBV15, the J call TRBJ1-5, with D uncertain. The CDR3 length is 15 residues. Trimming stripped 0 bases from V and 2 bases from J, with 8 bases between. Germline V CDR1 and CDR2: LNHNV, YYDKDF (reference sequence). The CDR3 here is CATSRDRGRNQPQHF. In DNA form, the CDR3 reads TGTGCCACCAGCAGAGATCGCGGTCGCAATCAGCCCCAGCATTTT. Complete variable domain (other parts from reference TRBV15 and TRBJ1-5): DAMVIQNPRYQVTQFGKPVTLSCSQTLNHNVMYWYQQKSSQAPKLLFHYYDKDFNNEADTPDNFQSRRPNTSFCFLDIRSPGLGDTAMYLCATSRDRGRNQPQHFGDGTRLSIL.

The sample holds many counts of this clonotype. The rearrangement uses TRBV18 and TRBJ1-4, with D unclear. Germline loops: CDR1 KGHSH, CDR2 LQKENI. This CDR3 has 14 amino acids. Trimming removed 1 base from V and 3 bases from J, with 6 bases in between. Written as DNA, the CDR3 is TGTGCCAGCTCACCACAACAGCCTAATGAAAAACTGTTTTTT. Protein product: CASSPQQPNEKLFF.

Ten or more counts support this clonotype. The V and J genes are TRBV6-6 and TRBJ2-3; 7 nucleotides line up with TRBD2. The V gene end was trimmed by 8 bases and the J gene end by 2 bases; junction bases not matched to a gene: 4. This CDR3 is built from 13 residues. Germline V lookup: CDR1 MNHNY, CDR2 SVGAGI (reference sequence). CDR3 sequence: CASGRGVTDTQYF. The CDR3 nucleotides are TGTGCCAGCGGCCGGGGGGTCACAGATACGCAGTATTTT.

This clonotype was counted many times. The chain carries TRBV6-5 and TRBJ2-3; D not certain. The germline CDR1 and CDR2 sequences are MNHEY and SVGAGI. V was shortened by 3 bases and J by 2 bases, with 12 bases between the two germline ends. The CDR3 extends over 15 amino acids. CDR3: CASSYKHGPTDTQYF. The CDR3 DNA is TGTGCCAGCAGTTATAAACACGGACCCACAGATACGCAGTATTTT.

This CDR3 is CASSPREGHQPQHF. CDR3 DNA sequence: TGTGCCAGTAGTCCCCGGGAGGGCCACCAGCCCCAGCATTTT. This chain uses TRBV19 with TRBJ1-5; unclear D gene. The V gene's germline CDR1 is LNHDA and CDR2 SQIVND (reference sequence). Trimming shortened V by 5 bases and J by 7 bases, and 15 bases separated the two germline ends. The CDR3 covers 14 residues.

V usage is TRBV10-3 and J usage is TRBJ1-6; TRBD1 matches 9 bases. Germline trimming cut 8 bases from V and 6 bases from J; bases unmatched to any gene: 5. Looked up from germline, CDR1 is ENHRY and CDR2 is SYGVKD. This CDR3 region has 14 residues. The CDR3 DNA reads TGTGCCATCGGAGGACAGGGGCTTAATTCACCCCTCCACTTT. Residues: CAIGGQGLNSPLHF.

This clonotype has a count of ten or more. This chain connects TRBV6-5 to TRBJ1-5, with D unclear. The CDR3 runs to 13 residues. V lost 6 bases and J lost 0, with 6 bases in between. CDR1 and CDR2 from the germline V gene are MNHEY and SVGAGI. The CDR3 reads CASSPYSNQPQHF. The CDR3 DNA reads TGTGCCAGCAGCCCATATAGCAATCAGCCCCAGCATTTT.

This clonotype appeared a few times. In nucleotides, the CDR3 is TGTGCCAGCAGCTGGGACAGGGGTTTCTATGGCTACACCTTC. Translating gives CASSWDRGFYGYTF. The chain uses TRBV5-4 and TRBJ1-2; 10 nucleotides agree with TRBD1. Germline assignment: CDR1 SGHNT and CDR2 YYREEE (reference sequence). V shed 3 bases, J shed 4 bases, and the junction held 3 bases outside the gene matches. This CDR3 region has 14 residues.

The CDR3 DNA is TGCGCCAGCAGCCAAGATAGGCCTGGGGGCCGCCTGAAGAATGAGCAGTTCTTC. This gives the protein CASSQDRPGGRLKNEQFF. J is TRBJ2-1 and V is TRBV4-3; tentative D call: TRBD1 (6 bases). Germline-derived CDR1 and CDR2 are LGHNA and YSLEER. V lost 0 bases and J lost 7, with 22 bases in between. This CDR3 comprises 18 residues.

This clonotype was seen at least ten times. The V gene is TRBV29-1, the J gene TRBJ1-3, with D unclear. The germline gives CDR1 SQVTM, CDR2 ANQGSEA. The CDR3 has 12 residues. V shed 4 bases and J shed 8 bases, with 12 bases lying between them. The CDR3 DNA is TGCAGCGTTGGATCTACTGGGGACACCATATATTTT. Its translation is CSVGSTGDTIYF. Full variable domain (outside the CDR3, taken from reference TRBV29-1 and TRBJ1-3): SAVISQKPSRDICQRGTSLTIQCQVDSQVTMMFWYRQQPGQSLTLIATANQGSEATYESGFVIDKFPISRPNLTFSTLTVSNMSPEDSSIYLCSVGSTGDTIYFGEGSWLTVV.

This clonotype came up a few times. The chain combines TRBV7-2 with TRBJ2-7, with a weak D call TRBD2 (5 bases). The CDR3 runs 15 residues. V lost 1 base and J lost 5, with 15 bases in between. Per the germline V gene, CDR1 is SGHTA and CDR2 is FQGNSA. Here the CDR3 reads CASSLVGTLGDEQYF. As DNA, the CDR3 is TGTGCCAGCAGCTTAGTCGGCACCCTCGGGGACGAGCAGTACTTC.

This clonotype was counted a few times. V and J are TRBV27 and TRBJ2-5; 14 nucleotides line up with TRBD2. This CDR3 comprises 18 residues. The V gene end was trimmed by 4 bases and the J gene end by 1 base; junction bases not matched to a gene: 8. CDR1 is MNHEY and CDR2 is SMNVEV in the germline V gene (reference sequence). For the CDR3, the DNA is TGTGCCAGCAGTTCCGGGACTAGCGGGGGCCTCTTCCAAGAGACCCAGTACTTC. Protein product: CASSSGTSGGLFQETQYF.

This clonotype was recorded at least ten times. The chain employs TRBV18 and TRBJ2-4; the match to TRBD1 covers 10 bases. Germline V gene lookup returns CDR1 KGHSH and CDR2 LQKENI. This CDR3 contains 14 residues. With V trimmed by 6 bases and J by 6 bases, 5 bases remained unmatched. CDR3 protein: CASSPDRGRNIQYF. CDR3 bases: TGTGCCAGCTCGCCGGACAGGGGGAGAAACATTCAGTACTTC.

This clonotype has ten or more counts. Written as DNA, the CDR3 is TGTGCCAGCAGTTTAGCGACAGAGAACACCGGGGAGCTGTTTTTT. Amino acids: CASSLATENTGELFF. V and J are TRBV28 and TRBJ2-2; tentative D call: TRBD1 (5 bases). V was clipped by 2 bases and J by 1 base, with 8 bases between them. In germline, CDR1 is MDHEN, CDR2 SYDVKM. The CDR3 contains 15 residues.

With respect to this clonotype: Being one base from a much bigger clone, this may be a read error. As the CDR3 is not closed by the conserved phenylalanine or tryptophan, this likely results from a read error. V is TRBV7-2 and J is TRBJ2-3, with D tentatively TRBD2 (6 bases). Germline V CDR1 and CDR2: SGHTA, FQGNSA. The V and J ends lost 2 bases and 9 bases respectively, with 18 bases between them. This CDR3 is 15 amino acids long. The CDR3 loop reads CASSLTSRVGRTQYS. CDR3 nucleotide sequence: TGTGCCAGCAGCTTAACTAGCCGTGTAGGCCGGACGCAGTATTCT.

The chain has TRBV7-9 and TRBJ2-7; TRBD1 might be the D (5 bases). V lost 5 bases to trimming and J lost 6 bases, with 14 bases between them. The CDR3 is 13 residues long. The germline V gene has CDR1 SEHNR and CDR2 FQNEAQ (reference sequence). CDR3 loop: CASSPSLQGEQYF. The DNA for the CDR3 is TGTGCCAGCAGCCCTTCCCTGCAGGGCGAGCAGTACTTC. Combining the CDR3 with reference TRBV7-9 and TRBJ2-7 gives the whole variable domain DTGVSQNPRHKITKRGQNVTFRCDPISEHNRLYWYRQTLGQGPEFLTYFQNEAQLEKSRLLSDRFSAERPKGSFSTLEIQRTEQGDSAMYLCASSPSLQGEQYFGPGTRLTVT.

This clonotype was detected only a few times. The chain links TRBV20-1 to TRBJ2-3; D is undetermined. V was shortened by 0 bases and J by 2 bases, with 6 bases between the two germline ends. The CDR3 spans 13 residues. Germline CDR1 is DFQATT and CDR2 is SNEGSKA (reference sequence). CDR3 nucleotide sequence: TGCAGTGCTAGAGATTGGGTCACAGATACGCAGTATTTT. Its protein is CSARDWVTDTQYF.

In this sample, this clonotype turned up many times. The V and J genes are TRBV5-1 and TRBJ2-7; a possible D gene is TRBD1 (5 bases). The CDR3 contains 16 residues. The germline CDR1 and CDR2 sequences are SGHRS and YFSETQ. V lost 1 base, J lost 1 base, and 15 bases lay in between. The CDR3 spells CASSLTYYRTSYEQYV. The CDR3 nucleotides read TGCGCCAGCAGCTTGACTTATTACAGGACATCCTACGAGCAGTACGTC.

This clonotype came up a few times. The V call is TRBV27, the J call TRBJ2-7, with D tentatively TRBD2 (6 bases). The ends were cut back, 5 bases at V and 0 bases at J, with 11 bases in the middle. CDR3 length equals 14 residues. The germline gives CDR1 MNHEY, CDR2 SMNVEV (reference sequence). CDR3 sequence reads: CASSPLDYSYEQYF. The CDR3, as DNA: TGTGCCAGCAGTCCCTTGGACTACTCCTACGAGCAGTACTTC.

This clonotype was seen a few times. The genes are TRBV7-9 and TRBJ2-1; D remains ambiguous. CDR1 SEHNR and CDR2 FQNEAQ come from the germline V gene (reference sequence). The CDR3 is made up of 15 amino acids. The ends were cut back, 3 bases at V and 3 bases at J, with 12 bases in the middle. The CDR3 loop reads CASSFRSSLYNEQFF. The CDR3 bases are TGTGCCAGCAGCTTTAGGAGCTCCCTCTACAATGAGCAGTTCTTC.